These T cell receptor beta chains were read from a single sample in a study of blood T cell repertoires in COVID-19. The assay was immunoSEQ multiplex PCR, and TCRdb's table has in-frame clones only and misses some. The repertoire includes under 400,000 clones, about nine tenths of them detected once, and over 3.5% sits in the top ten. The sample taken for sequencing was peripheral blood. The source of these receptors is a woman aged 55-75 years with COVID-19, enrolled during active disease. Both conserved end residues are part of each CDR3. Fields, in order: CDR3 protein, J gene, V gene.

cdr3_aa: CASSVVPPPKNTEAFF
j_call: TRBJ1-1
v_call: TRBV19

cdr3_aa: CASTGIRGSKPQHF
j_call: TRBJ1-5
v_call: TRBV2

cdr3_aa: CASKVQGEVGNQPQHF
j_call: TRBJ1-5
v_call: TRBV2

cdr3_aa: CASSLSGGLGQFF
j_call: TRBJ2-1
v_call: TRBV27

cdr3_aa: CATWTGGITFF
j_call: TRBJ1-1
v_call: TRBV19

cdr3_aa: CASSPSGDTEAFF
j_call: TRBJ1-1
v_call: TRBV18

cdr3_aa: CASGRRENTEAFF
j_call: TRBJ1-1
v_call: TRBV28

cdr3_aa: CASSEAPWNTEAFF
j_call: TRBJ1-1
v_call: TRBV6-1

cdr3_aa: CASSVTGGQFF
j_call: TRBJ2-1
v_call: TRBV12-3/TRBV12-4

cdr3_aa: CASRQTGSSSYEQYF
j_call: TRBJ2-7
v_call: TRBV7-9

cdr3_aa: CASSQRQGGTEAFF
j_call: TRBJ1-1
v_call: TRBV3-1/TRBV3-2

cdr3_aa: CASSETSGGTDTQYF
j_call: TRBJ2-3
v_call: TRBV6-4

cdr3_aa: CASSNRAGTEAFF
j_call: TRBJ1-1
v_call: TRBV3-1/TRBV3-2

cdr3_aa: CASSLATGANEKLFF
j_call: TRBJ1-4
v_call: TRBV5-8

cdr3_aa: CASSKVSGGREKLFF
j_call: TRBJ1-4
v_call: TRBV2

cdr3_aa: CASSSWGSNQPQHF
j_call: TRBJ1-5
v_call: TRBV6-5

cdr3_aa: CASREGQGARQPQHF
j_call: TRBJ1-5
v_call: TRBV27

cdr3_aa: CASSVDWGGRRTGELFF
j_call: TRBJ2-2
v_call: TRBV9

cdr3_aa: CASSPIVGGVSDTQYF
j_call: TRBJ2-3
v_call: TRBV7-2

cdr3_aa: CASSQGVGAEQYF
j_call: TRBJ2-7
v_call: TRBV4-2

cdr3_aa: CASSLEGTTNEKLFF
j_call: TRBJ1-4
v_call: TRBV7-2

cdr3_aa: CSASNPRAGRLNTEAFF
j_call: TRBJ1-1
v_call: TRBV20-1

cdr3_aa: CASSQERGRDYGYTF
j_call: TRBJ1-2
v_call: TRBV4-2

cdr3_aa: CASSENGHLPYNEQFF
j_call: TRBJ2-1
v_call: TRBV6-1

cdr3_aa: CASSLRENTEAFF
j_call: TRBJ1-1
v_call: TRBV27

cdr3_aa: CASSLVAGGPYNEQFF
j_call: TRBJ2-1
v_call: TRBV5-1

cdr3_aa: CASMDPGFLGYTF
j_call: TRBJ1-2
v_call: TRBV2

cdr3_aa: CASSARDRGLGTEAFF
j_call: TRBJ1-1
v_call: TRBV6-1

cdr3_aa: CASSRPGQGAGGELFF
j_call: TRBJ2-2
v_call: TRBV4-1